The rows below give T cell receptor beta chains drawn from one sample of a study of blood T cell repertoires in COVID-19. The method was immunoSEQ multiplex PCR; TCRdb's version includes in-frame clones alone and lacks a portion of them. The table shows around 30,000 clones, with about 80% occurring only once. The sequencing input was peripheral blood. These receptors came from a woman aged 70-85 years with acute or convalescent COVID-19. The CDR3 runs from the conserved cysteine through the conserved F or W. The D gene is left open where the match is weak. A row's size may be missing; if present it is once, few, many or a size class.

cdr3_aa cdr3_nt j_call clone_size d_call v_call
CASSQDAVNTGELFF TGCGCCAGCAGCCAAGACGCAGTGAACACCGGGGAGCTGTTTTTT TRBJ2-2 few - TRBV4-1
CASSFEGQGNSPLHF TGTGCCAGCAGCTTTGAAGGACAGGGGAATTCACCCCTCCACTTT TRBJ1-6 - TRBD1 TRBV9
CASSLGTGGVKLFF TGCGCCAGCAGCCTAGGGACAGGGGGAGTGAAGCTGTTTTTT TRBJ2-2 once TRBD1 TRBV5-1
CASSGSGGNEQYF TGTGCCAGCAGTGGTAGCGGGGGCAACGAGCAGTACTTC TRBJ2-7 - TRBD2 TRBV6-1
CASSLAGASNEQYF TGTGCCAGCAGCCTAGCGGGAGCTTCAAACGAGCAGTACTTC TRBJ2-7 medium-sized TRBD2 TRBV7-3
CATSSALAGGFTDTQYF TGTGCCACCAGCAGTGCTCTGGCGGGGGGGTTCACAGATACGCAGTATTTT TRBJ2-3 few TRBD2 TRBV24-1
CATSRAGTAYEKLFF TGTGCCACCAGCAGGGCCGGGACAGCCTATGAAAAACTGTTTTTT TRBJ1-4 - TRBD1 TRBV15
CASSFRGRDNEQFF TGTGCCAGCAGCTTCCGAGGGAGAGACAATGAGCAGTTCTTC TRBJ2-1 - - TRBV6-2/TRBV6-3
CASSPAVGEYEQYF TGTGCCAGCAGTCCTGCCGTCGGGGAGTACGAGCAGTACTTC TRBJ2-7 few - TRBV28
CASSDSYQGSGANVLTF TGTGCCAGCAGCGACTCCTATCAGGGATCTGGGGCCAACGTCCTGACTTTC TRBJ2-6 - - TRBV21-1
CASSGTGDETQYF TGTGCCAGCTCAGGGACAGGGGATGAGACCCAGTACTTC TRBJ2-5 - TRBD1 TRBV18
CASSQEGLEDIQYF TGTGCCAGCAGCCAAGAGGGCCTGGAGGACATTCAGTACTTC TRBJ2-4 few - TRBV3-1/TRBV3-2
CASQGLNQETQYF TGTGCCAGTCAAGGACTCAACCAAGAGACCCAGTACTTC TRBJ2-5 - - TRBV19
CARSKGQGNTEAFF TGTGCCAGAAGCAAGGGACAGGGGAACACTGAAGCTTTCTTT TRBJ1-1 - TRBD1 TRBV5-3
CASSGDSFWGDSPLHF TGCGCCAGCAGCGGGGACAGTTTTTGGGGCGATTCACCCCTCCACTTT TRBJ1-6 - TRBD1 TRBV5-1
CASSPRLGQTYNEQFF TGCGCCAGCAGCCCCCGCCTAGGACAGACCTACAATGAGCAGTTCTTC TRBJ2-1 - - TRBV5-1
CASSATPGGNYGYTF TGTGCCAGTAGTGCAACGCCGGGGGGAAACTATGGCTACACCTTC TRBJ1-2 - - TRBV19
CASSQDDGLAGGPETQYF TGTGCCAGCAGCCAAGATGATGGACTAGCGGGGGGGCCAGAGACCCAGTACTTC TRBJ2-5 - TRBD2 TRBV3-1/TRBV3-2
CASSPRGLAGGPLEQFF TGTGCCAGCAGCCCTCGGGGCTTAGCGGGAGGGCCTCTTGAGCAGTTCTTC TRBJ2-1 - TRBD2 TRBV7-3
CASSILASSTGELFF TGTGCCAGCAGCATACTAGCGAGCAGCACCGGGGAGCTGTTTTTT TRBJ2-2 few TRBD2 TRBV9
CASSLPLAGGGDTQYF TGTGCCAGCAGCTTGCCTCTAGCGGGGGGAGGAGATACGCAGTATTTT TRBJ2-3 - TRBD2 TRBV5-5
CASSPPGQGIPNYGYTF TGTGCCAGCAGCCCACCGGGACAGGGGATTCCTAACTATGGCTACACCTTC TRBJ1-2 - TRBD1 TRBV7-6
CASSAGGFGARNEKLFF TGTGCCAGCAGCGCGGGAGGTTTCGGGGCCCGAAATGAAAAACTGTTTTTT TRBJ1-4 - - TRBV9
CASSVPSGRATDTQYF TGTGCCAGCAGCGTTCCTAGCGGGAGGGCAACAGATACGCAGTATTTT TRBJ2-3 few TRBD2 TRBV9
CASSSWTTGAGNTIYF TGTGCCAGCAGCTCGTGGACAACTGGGGCCGGAAACACCATATATTTT TRBJ1-3 - - TRBV5-4
CASSASGGIDTQYF TGTGCCAGCAGTGCTAGCGGGGGAATAGATACGCAGTATTTT TRBJ2-3 - TRBD2 TRBV6-4
CASSFTSGRDGEQFF TGTGCCAGCAGTTTTACGAGCGGGAGGGATGGTGAGCAGTTCTTC TRBJ2-1 - TRBD2 TRBV27
CASSNKAGQLYNEQFF TGTGCCAGCAGCAATAAAGCGGGACAACTGTACAATGAGCAGTTCTTC TRBJ2-1 - - TRBV5-5
CASSNIGQGAKQPQHF TGTGCCAGTAGTAATATAGGACAGGGGGCGAAGCAGCCCCAGCATTTT TRBJ1-5 once TRBD1 TRBV19
CATSREASEGEQFF TGTGCCACCAGTAGAGAAGCTAGCGAGGGGGAGCAGTTCTTC TRBJ2-1 few - TRBV15
CASSVDGAGNTIYF TGTGCCAGCAGCGTAGACGGTGCTGGAAACACCATATATTTT TRBJ1-3 medium-sized - TRBV9
CASSLGTGGTEAFF TGCGCCAGCAGCTTGGGGACAGGGGGGACTGAAGCTTTCTTT TRBJ1-1 - TRBD1 TRBV5-1
CASSPKGVYTGELFF TGTGCCAGCAGCCCCAAGGGGGTTTACACCGGGGAGCTGTTTTTT TRBJ2-2 - - TRBV6-5
CASSPRDYGYTF TGTGCCAGCAGTCCTCGAGATTATGGCTACACCTTC TRBJ1-2 - - TRBV28
CASSPLFRGRAGEQFF TGTGCCAGCAGCCCCCTTTTTCGAGGGAGGGCCGGGGAGCAGTTCTTC TRBJ2-1 - TRBD2 TRBV11-2
CAIRLGGSSYEQYF TGTGCCATCAGGCTGGGAGGCAGCTCCTACGAGCAGTACTTC TRBJ2-7 - - TRBV10-3
CASSESGGTEAFF TGTGCCAGCAGTGAATCGGGGGGCACTGAAGCTTTCTTT TRBJ1-1 - - TRBV25-1
CSVEWLGQFYGYTF TGCAGCGTTGAATGGCTTGGACAGTTTTATGGCTACACCTTC TRBJ1-2 - - TRBV29-1
CASSPGQGSKNIQYF TGTGCCAGCAGCCCAGGACAGGGGAGCAAAAACATTCAGTACTTC TRBJ2-4 - TRBD1 TRBV5-4
CASSTGQGVHQPQHF TGTGCCAGCAGCACAGGACAGGGAGTTCATCAGCCCCAGCATTTT TRBJ1-5 - TRBD1 TRBV9
CASSHNGAGKETQYF TGTGCCAGCTCTCACAATGGGGCAGGGAAAGAGACCCAGTACTTC TRBJ2-5 - - TRBV18
CASSVNVRSGGSTDTQYF TGTGCCAGCAGCGTAAACGTCCGGAGCGGGGGTAGCACAGATACGCAGTATTTT TRBJ2-3 - TRBD2 TRBV9
CASSRGGVITNEKLFF TGTGCCAGCAGCCGAGGGGGCGTGATAACTAATGAAAAACTGTTTTTT TRBJ1-4 - TRBD1 TRBV6-7
CASSGDRERGTDTQYF TGTGCCAGCAGCGGGGACAGGGAGAGAGGCACAGATACGCAGTATTTT TRBJ2-3 - TRBD1 TRBV28
CASSFFLQGAREKLFF TGTGCCAGCAGCTTTTTTTTACAGGGGGCGCGAGAAAAACTGTTTTTT TRBJ1-4 - TRBD1 TRBV5-5
CASRQPGGSYYSNQPQHF TGTGCCAGCAGACAACCGGGGGGCAGCTATTATAGCAATCAGCCCCAGCATTTT TRBJ1-5 - - TRBV2
CASSQDRGSGQPQHF TGTGCCAGCTCACAGGACAGGGGATCGGGTCAGCCCCAGCATTTT TRBJ1-5 - TRBD1 TRBV18
CASSFVVAGPNEQFF TGTGCCAGCAGTTTCGTGGTAGCGGGTCCCAATGAGCAGTTCTTC TRBJ2-1 - TRBD2 TRBV28
CASRRAGTGGFSNTQYF TGTGCCAGCCGACGAGCCGGGACAGGGGGTTTTTCAAATACGCAGTATTTT TRBJ2-3 few TRBD1 TRBV2
CASGTENTGELFF TGTGCCTCGGGGACAGAGAACACCGGGGAGCTGTTTTTT TRBJ2-2 - TRBD1 TRBV6-4
CASSQPTGNGYTF TGTGCCAGCAGCCAACCTACAGGGAATGGCTACACCTTC TRBJ1-2 - - TRBV5-5
CASSPRQGSSYEQYF TGTGCCAGCAGCCCGCGACAGGGGAGCTCCTACGAGCAGTACTTC TRBJ2-7 - TRBD1 TRBV9
CASSVLASNEQFF TGTGCCAGCAGCGTTCTAGCGAGCAATGAGCAGTTCTTC TRBJ2-1 - - TRBV7-2
CASSRVVGYGYTF TGTGCCAGCAGCAGGGTAGTCGGGTATGGCTACACCTTC TRBJ1-2 - - TRBV28
CASTPGLGTYNEQFF TGTGCCAGCACTCCGGGACTAGGGACCTACAATGAGCAGTTCTTC TRBJ2-1 - TRBD2 TRBV28
CARRDRGSGDSNQPQHF TGCGCCAGACGGGACAGGGGAAGTGGGGATAGCAATCAGCCCCAGCATTTT TRBJ1-5 - TRBD1 TRBV10-1
CAISESLPGAGKAFF TGTGCCATCAGTGAGTCCCTCCCTGGGGCCGGTAAAGCTTTCTTT TRBJ1-1 - - TRBV10-3
CASSSGTSGSTDTQYF TGTGCCAGCAGTTCAGGGACTAGCGGGAGCACAGATACGCAGTATTTT TRBJ2-3 - TRBD2 TRBV28
CSVGGQGYGAYEQYF TGCAGCGTTGGAGGACAGGGGTACGGGGCCTACGAGCAGTACTTC TRBJ2-7 - TRBD1 TRBV29-1